This T cell receptor (beta chain) derives from a study of CD8+ T cells in alopecia areata. Across the whole study: Those patients who were treated received oral tofacitinib, which was given at 5 to 10 mg twice daily for moderate-to-severe alopecia areata.

PBMC-derived CD4+ and CD8+ T cells were sorted. Comment on this clone: Other DNA sequences from this sample encode an identical CDR3 as well.

Following extraction, RNA underwent reverse transcription to cDNA, which served as the sequencing template. Sequenced by immunoSEQ multiplex PCR; TCRdb stores in-frame clones only, minus some. The data hold 110,000 or so clones, with approximately 38% observed a single time. The TCR was taken from a human donor with alopecia areata. Sequenced sample: CD4+ T cells sorted from blood.

CDR3 in DNA: TGTGCCAGCAGCGTAGAGCGCGATACGCAGTATTTT. Translating gives CASSVERDTQYF. The V and J genes are TRBV9 and TRBJ2-3; no clear D. The germline CDR1 and CDR2 sequences are SGDLS and YYNGEE. The CDR3 is 12 residues long. Trimming shortened V by 0 bases and J by 6 bases, and 5 bases separated the two germline ends.